The 21 T cell receptor beta chains below were found in one sample sequenced in a study of beta chain features in type 1 diabetes (dated by TCRdb to between 2017 and 2018). Library preparation employed the immunoSEQ multiplex PCR assay. The entire amount of isolated RNA was reverse transcribed using the High Capacity cDNA Reverse Transcription Kit, so the sequenced TCRB transcripts were expressed ones. TCRdb carries this immuneACCESS record with in-frame sequences only. Its versions omit some clonotypes, under half of them owing to an unresolved V gene in the studies checked, with the rest unexplained. The table for this sample lists a few hundred thousand clones; 15% to 20% of them were counted only once. The ten most abundant clones make up under 0.055% of the sample. Sequencing was performed on naive CD4+ T cells from blood. The cell subset or site label of this sample denotes: true naive CD4+ T cells. Every receptor here comes from a woman aged 18-30 years in good health.

This clone has just a few counts. This chain joins TRBV15 and TRBJ2-3, with 9 bases matching TRBD2. With V trimmed by 2 bases and J by 4 bases, 7 bases remained unmatched. In germline, CDR1 is LNHNV, CDR2 YYDKDF (reference sequence). The CDR3 runs to 16 residues. In DNA, the CDR3 is TGTGCCACCAGCAGACCTAAAGGCGGGAGGGCAGATACGCAGTATTTT. It specifies CATSRPKGGRADTQYF.

V usage is TRBV5-1 and J usage is TRBJ2-7, with 7 bases matching TRBD2. The CDR3 loop spans 13 amino acids. The germline gives CDR1 SGHRS, CDR2 YFSETQ. The J segment lost 4 bases and the V segment lost 1 base, leaving 2 bases of the junction unmatched. The CDR3 DNA follows: TGCGCCAGCAGCTTGCTAGCGGAGTACGAGCAGTACTTC. Encoded protein: CASSLLAEYEQYF. Variable domain in full (rest from reference TRBV5-1 and TRBJ2-7): KAGVTQTPRYLIKTRGQQVTLSCSPISGHRSVSWYQQTPGQGLQFLFEYFSETQRNKGNFPGRFSGRQFSNSRSEMNVSTLELGDSALYLCASSLLAEYEQYFGPGTRLTVT.

In this sample, this clone turned up a few times. The chain carries TRBV7-9 and TRBJ1-1, with TRBD1 identical over 7 bases. V lost 5 bases, J lost 3 bases, and 3 bases stayed unmatched. The CDR3 runs 13 residues. Per the germline V gene, CDR1 is SEHNR and CDR2 is FQNEAQ (reference sequence). The CDR3 bases are TGTGCCAGCAGCGCTACAGGGGACACTGAAGCTTTCTTT. Translation: CASSATGDTEAFF.

The V gene is TRBV29-1, the J gene TRBJ1-1; 8 positions agree with TRBD1. The length of the CDR3 is 12 residues. Per the germline V gene, CDR1 is SQVTM and CDR2 is ANQGSEA. V gave up 6 bases and J gave up 3 bases; unmatched junction bases: 3. The CDR3 spells CSVIQGDTEAFF. DNA for the CDR3: TGCAGCGTGATACAGGGGGACACTGAAGCTTTCTTT.

The chain couples TRBV9 to TRBJ2-5; no clear D. The CDR3 contains 16 residues. CDR1 is SGDLS and CDR2 is YYNGEE in the germline V gene. Trimming stripped 0 bases from V and 1 base from J, with 13 bases between. CDR3 loop: CASSVGIGQVQETQYF. CDR3 bases: TGTGCCAGCAGCGTAGGTATTGGGCAGGTCCAAGAGACCCAGTACTTC.

The chain links TRBV20-1 to TRBJ2-1; unclear D gene. This CDR3 comprises 11 residues. CDR1 DFQATT and CDR2 SNEGSKA come from the germline V gene (reference sequence). V lost 6 bases, J lost 6 bases, and 9 bases lay in between. Here the CDR3 reads CSAAVTNEQFF. In DNA form, the CDR3 reads TGCAGTGCAGCCGTCACCAATGAGCAGTTCTTC.

This clone was seen a handful of times. The genes are TRBV29-1 and TRBJ2-7, with 10 nucleotides matching TRBD1. CDR3 size: 15 residues. Unmatched junction bases numbered 13, after V lost 5 bases and J lost 6 bases. Germline CDR1 SQVTM, CDR2 ANQGSEA. Here the CDR3 DNA reads TGCAGCGTTACGCCCTCCGGGACAGGGGCTGGCGAGCAGTACTTC. The encoded protein is CSVTPSGTGAGEQYF.

CDR3 sequence reads: CASSFGAGEAFF. The CDR3 nucleotides are TGTGCCAGCAGCTTTGGGGCAGGAGAAGCTTTCTTT. This sequence joins TRBV7-9 and TRBJ1-1; maybe TRBD1 (5 bases). V lost 3 bases and J 8 bases, leaving 10 bases between the germline ends. The germline CDR1 and CDR2 sequences are SEHNR and FQNEAQ (reference sequence). The CDR3 is 12 residues long.

The chain recombines TRBV9 with TRBJ1-1; D gene unclear. The CDR3 is made up of 14 amino acids. V was clipped by 4 bases and J by 1 base, with 11 bases between them. Germline V gene data show CDR1 as SGDLS and CDR2 as YYNGEE. The CDR3 here is CASSPRVANTEAFF. The DNA for the CDR3 is TGTGCCAGCAGCCCGCGGGTGGCGAACACTGAAGCTTTCTTT.

This clone was seen a few times. The chain has TRBV19 and TRBJ1-2, with D unresolved. Germline V CDR1 and CDR2: LNHDA, SQIVND (reference sequence). The CDR3 sequence is 11 residues long. Trimming pared 5 bases from V and 7 bases from J, leaving 8 bases between. CDR3 loop: CASSQPRGYTF. The CDR3 region has the DNA TGTGCCAGTAGTCAACCGCGTGGCTACACCTTC.

This clone came up a few times. The V call is TRBV2, the J call TRBJ1-1; no firm D call. CDR3 length: 13 residues. Germline V gene data show CDR1 as SNHLY and CDR2 as FYNNEI. V was cut by 6 bases and J by 1 base, with 9 bases left in between. CDR3 region: CASSPHSNTEAFF. CDR3 in DNA: TGTGCCAGCAGCCCCCACTCGAACACTGAAGCTTTCTTT.

This clone turned up a few times. The identical CDR3 is also encoded by other nucleotide sequences in the sample. This chain joins TRBV18 and TRBJ1-5; D call uncertain. The CDR3 totals 13 residues. V was pared by 3 bases and J by 0 bases, with 3 bases between. The V gene's germline CDR1 is KGHSH and CDR2 LQKENI. The CDR3 DNA is TGTGCCAGCTCACCCAGTAGCAATCAGCCCCAGCATTTT. Protein: CASSPSSNQPQHF.

The chain joins TRBV18 to TRBJ2-3; D perhaps matches TRBD2 (7 bases). The V end lost 3 bases, the J end lost 2 bases, and 18 bases lay between the germline ends. The V gene's germline CDR1 is KGHSH and CDR2 LQKENI. This CDR3 is built from 17 residues. The CDR3 is CASSPPAGGGYTDTQYF. The CDR3 DNA is TGTGCCAGCTCACCCCCCGCTGGCGGGGGCTACACAGATACGCAGTATTTT.

The chain couples TRBV5-1 to TRBJ1-5, with D possibly matching TRBD1 (5 bases). Trimming took 1 base from V and 0 from J, leaving 8 bases between them. The CDR3 runs to 15 residues. Germline CDR1 and CDR2: SGHRS and YFSETQ. CDR3 nucleotides: TGCGCCAGCAGCTTGTCAGGGAATAGCAATCAGCCCCAGCATTTT. Its translation is CASSLSGNSNQPQHF.

The chain uses TRBV30 and TRBJ2-6; D perhaps matches TRBD2 (5 bases). Trimming removed 4 bases from V and 3 bases from J, with 10 bases in between. Per the germline V gene, CDR1 is GTSNPN and CDR2 is SVGIG (reference sequence). The CDR3 has 14 amino acids. CDR3 in amino acids: CAWNPGGGANVLTF. The CDR3, as DNA: TGTGCCTGGAACCCAGGAGGTGGGGCCAACGTCCTGACTTTC.

The chain joins TRBV6-1 to TRBJ2-5; D is possibly TRBD1 (5 bases). Germline loops: CDR1 MNHNS, CDR2 SASEGT. CDR3 length: 13 residues. The ends were cut back, 5 bases at V and 2 bases at J, with 9 bases in the middle. The CDR3 nucleotides are TGTGCCAGCAGTCGACAGTGGCAAGAGACCCAGTACTTC. Its translation: CASSRQWQETQYF.

Notes on this clone: Other nucleotide sequences from this sample produce the same CDR3. CDR3 protein: CASSRGTGGYEQYF. CDR3 in DNA: TGCGCCAGCAGCCGCGGGACAGGGGGATACGAGCAGTACTTC. The V and J genes are TRBV5-1 and TRBJ2-7; 11 bases align to TRBD1. Germline V lookup: CDR1 SGHRS, CDR2 YFSETQ. CDR3 length: 14 amino acids. J lost 4 bases, V lost 4 bases, and 4 bases had no gene match. Full variable domain (rest looked up from reference TRBV5-1 and TRBJ2-7): KAGVTQTPRYLIKTRGQQVTLSCSPISGHRSVSWYQQTPGQGLQFLFEYFSETQRNKGNFPGRFSGRQFSNSRSEMNVSTLELGDSALYLCASSRGTGGYEQYFGPGTRLTVT.

As regards this clone: Other DNA sequences within the sample encode an identical CDR3. The chain couples TRBV19 to TRBJ1-1; the match to TRBD1 covers 7 bases. Germline CDR1 reads LNHDA; CDR2 reads SQIVND (reference sequence). V lost 5 bases, J lost 7 bases, and 1 base stayed unmatched. The length of the CDR3 is 11 residues. This CDR3 is CASSRDSEAFF. The CDR3 DNA reads TGTGCCAGTAGTCGGGACAGTGAAGCTTTCTTT.

This clone turned up a few times. The J gene is TRBJ1-1, the V gene TRBV29-1; D remains ambiguous. Trimming took 4 bases from V and 4 from J, leaving 16 bases between them. In germline, CDR1 is SQVTM, CDR2 ANQGSEA. The CDR3 has 14 amino acids. CDR3 sequence reads: CSVAWADRGTEAFF. CDR3 sequence (DNA): TGCAGCGTTGCTTGGGCCGACCGGGGCACTGAAGCTTTCTTT.

The rearrangement links TRBV30 to TRBJ1-4, with 10 nucleotides matching TRBD1. V dropped 3 bases and J dropped 6; count of bases not matched to a gene: 4. CDR3 length: 14 residues. CDR1 GTSNPN and CDR2 SVGIG come from the germline V gene (reference sequence). The CDR3 DNA sequence: TGTGCCTGGAGGCCCGGGACAGGGGATGAAAAACTGTTTTTT. This translates into CAWRPGTGDEKLFF.

This chain uses TRBV2 with TRBJ1-2, with TRBD1 identical over 7 bases. Looked up from germline, CDR1 is SNHLY and CDR2 is FYNNEI. This CDR3 contains 15 residues. V lost 3 bases, J lost 6 bases, and 10 bases stayed unmatched. In DNA, the CDR3 is TGTGCCAGCAGTGAGCAGGGGGGAAAAGCGGATGGCTACACCTTC. Encoded protein: CASSEQGGKADGYTF.